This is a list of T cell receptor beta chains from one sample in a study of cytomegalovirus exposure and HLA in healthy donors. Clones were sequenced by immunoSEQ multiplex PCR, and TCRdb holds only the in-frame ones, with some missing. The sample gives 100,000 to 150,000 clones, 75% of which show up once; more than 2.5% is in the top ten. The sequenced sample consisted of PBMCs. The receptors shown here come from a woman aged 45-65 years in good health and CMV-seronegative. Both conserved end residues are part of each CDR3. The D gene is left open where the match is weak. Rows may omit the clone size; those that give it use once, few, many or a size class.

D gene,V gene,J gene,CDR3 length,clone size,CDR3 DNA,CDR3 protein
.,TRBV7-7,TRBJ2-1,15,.,TGTGCTAGCAGCGCGGGACTGGACGGGTACAATGAGCAGTTCTTC,CASSAGLDGYNEQFF
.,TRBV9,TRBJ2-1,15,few,TGTGCCAGCAGCGTAATGCCGAGCTCCTACAATGAGCAGTTCTTC,CASSVMPSSYNEQFF
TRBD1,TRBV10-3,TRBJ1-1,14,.,TGTGCCATCAGCTGGGGACAGGGTAACACTGAAGCTTTCTTT,CAISWGQGNTEAFF
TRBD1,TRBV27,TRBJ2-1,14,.,TGTGCCAGCAGGGCCGGGACAGGCCAGGGTGAGCAGTTCTTC,CASRAGTGQGEQFF
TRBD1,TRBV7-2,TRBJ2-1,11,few,TGTGCCAGCAGACTACAGGGGAGTGAGTTCTTC,CASRLQGSEFF
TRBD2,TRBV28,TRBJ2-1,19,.,TGTGCCAGCAGTTTAAGTGGGGGTCTAGCGGGATTCTCCTACAATGAGCAGTTCTTC,CASSLSGGLAGFSYNEQFF
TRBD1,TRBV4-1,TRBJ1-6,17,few,TGCGCCAGCAGCCAAGATACAACGGGACAGGGGAATTCACCCCTCCACTTT,CASSQDTTGQGNSPLHF
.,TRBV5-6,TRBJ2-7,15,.,TGTGCCAGCAGCTTGGCCGTTGACGGAGGCTACGAGCAGTACTTC,CASSLAVDGGYEQYF
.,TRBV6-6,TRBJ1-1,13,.,TGTGCCAGCGGTCAGGCCCTGCGCACTGAAGCTTTCTTT,CASGQALRTEAFF
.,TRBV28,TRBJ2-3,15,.,TGTGCCAGCAGCTCCCCTCGAGGTAGCACAGATACGCAGTATTTT,CASSSPRGSTDTQYF
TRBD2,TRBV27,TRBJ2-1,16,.,TGTGCCAGCAGTTCAACCGGGACTAGCGGAAACAATGAGCAGTTCTTC,CASSSTGTSGNNEQFF
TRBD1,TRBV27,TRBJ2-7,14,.,TGTGCCAGCAGACCCGGACAGGGGGCAAGAGAGCAGTACTTC,CASRPGQGAREQYF
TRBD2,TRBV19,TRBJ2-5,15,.,TGTGCCAGTAGCAGACTAGCGGGGAATTCGGAGACCCAGTACTTC,CASSRLAGNSETQYF
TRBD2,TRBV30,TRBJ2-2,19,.,TGTGTCTCGAGAGTCTTCGGGACTAGCCTACCACCGAACACCGGGGAGCTGTTTTTT,CVSRVFGTSLPPNTGELFF
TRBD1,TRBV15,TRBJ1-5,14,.,TGTGCCACCCGATCCGGGACAGGCCTTCAGCCCCAGCATTTT,CATRSGTGLQPQHF
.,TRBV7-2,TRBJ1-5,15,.,TGTGCCAGCAGCTACAACACGAATAGCAATCAGCCCCAGCATTTT,CASSYNTNSNQPQHF
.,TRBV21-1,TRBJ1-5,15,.,TGTGCCAGCAGCGGGACAACCACCCGCAATCAGCCCCAGCATTTT,CASSGTTTRNQPQHF
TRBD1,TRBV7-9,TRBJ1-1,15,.,TGTGCCAGCAGCTTCGGACAGGGATCGAACACTGAAGCTTTCTTT,CASSFGQGSNTEAFF
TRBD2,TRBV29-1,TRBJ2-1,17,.,TGCAGCGTGACCGGGACTAGCGGGATAGGGTCCTACAATGAGCAGTTCTTC,CSVTGTSGIGSYNEQFF
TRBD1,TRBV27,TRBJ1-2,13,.,TGTGCCAGCAGCTCGACAGGGTCAAGTGGCTACACCTTC,CASSSTGSSGYTF
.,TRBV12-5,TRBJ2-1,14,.,TGTGCTAGTGTCGGAGGGCCGGCGGACAATGAGCAGTTCTTC,CASVGGPADNEQFF
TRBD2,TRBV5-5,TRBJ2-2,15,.,TGTGCCAGCAGCTTGTTCGGGAGGGGCACCGGGGAGCTGTTTTTT,CASSLFGRGTGELFF
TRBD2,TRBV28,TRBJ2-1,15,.,TGTGCCAGCAGTTTTAGCGGGAGATCTCCCAATGAGCAGTTCTTC,CASSFSGRSPNEQFF
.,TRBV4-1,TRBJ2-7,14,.,TGCGCCAGCAGCCAAGTTGCGGTGGGAGGTATGCAGTACTTC,CASSQVAVGGMQYF
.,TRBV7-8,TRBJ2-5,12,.,TGTGCCAGCAGCGTCCTACAAGAGACCCAGTACTTC,CASSVLQETQYF
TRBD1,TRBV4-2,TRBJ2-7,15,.,TGTGCCAGCAGCCTAGCGAGACAGGGGTCCTACGAGCAGTACTTC,CASSLARQGSYEQYF
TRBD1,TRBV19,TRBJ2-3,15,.,TGTGCCAGTAGTCCTGGGACAGGGAACACAGATACGCAGTATTTT,CASSPGTGNTDTQYF
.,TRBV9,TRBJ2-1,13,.,TGTGCCAGCAGCGTAACGCGGGCCGGAGGGCAGTTCTTC,CASSVTRAGGQFF
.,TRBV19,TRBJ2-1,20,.,TGTGCCAGTAGTATCTACCGGGACAGGGATGGCGGAAGCGGGAGGGCCAGGCAGTTCTTC,CASSIYRDRDGGSGRARQFF
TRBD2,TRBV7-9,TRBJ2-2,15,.,TGTGCCAGCAACCCGGGACTAGCTAACACCGGGGAGCTGTTTTTT,CASNPGLANTGELFF
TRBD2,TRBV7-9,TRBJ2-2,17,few,TGTTCCAGCAGCTTAGGCCTAGCGGGCGCGAACACCGGGGAGCTGTTTTTT,CSSSLGLAGANTGELFF
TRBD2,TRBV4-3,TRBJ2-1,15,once,TGCGCCAGCAGCCCCCAGACTAGCGGGAGCTATGAGCAGTTCTTC,CASSPQTSGSYEQFF
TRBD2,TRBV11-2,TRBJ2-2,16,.,TGCGCCAGCAGCCAAGATCCAGCGGGAGGTTCCGGGGAGCTGTTTTTT,CASSQDPAGGSGELFF
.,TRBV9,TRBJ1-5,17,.,TGTGCCAGCAGCGTAGTCTCACGGGTCTCAACTTCTCAGCCCCAGCATTTT,CASSVVSRVSTSQPQHF
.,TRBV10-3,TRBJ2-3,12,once,TGTGCCATCGGGCAGAGCACAGATACGCAGTATTTT,CAIGQSTDTQYF
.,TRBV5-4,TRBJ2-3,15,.,TGTGCCAGCAGCTTTAGTCCGGGTTCCACAGATACGCAGTATTTT,CASSFSPGSTDTQYF
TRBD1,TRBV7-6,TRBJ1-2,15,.,TGTGCCAGCAGCCCCCACGGACAGGGCGACTATGGCTACACCTTC,CASSPHGQGDYGYTF
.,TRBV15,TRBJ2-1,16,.,TGTGCCACCAGCAGAGATCGGGGATTAATGAATAATGAGCAGTTCTTC,CATSRDRGLMNNEQFF
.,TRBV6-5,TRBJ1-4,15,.,TGTGCCAGCAGTTACTCGTTCTGGAGAAATGAAAAACTGTTTTTT,CASSYSFWRNEKLFF
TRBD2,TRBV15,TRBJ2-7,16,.,TGTGCCACCAGCAGGTTCCTAGCGGGAGATTCGAACGAGCAGTACTTC,CATSRFLAGDSNEQYF
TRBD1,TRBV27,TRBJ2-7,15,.,TGTGCCACTAAAACCCTGGGACAGGGGGATTACGAGCAGTACTTC,CATKTLGQGDYEQYF
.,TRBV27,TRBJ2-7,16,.,TGTGCCAGCAGTCCATACTTACGGGATATCGGGGACGAGCAGTACTTC,CASSPYLRDIGDEQYF